This TCR beta chain was retrieved from a study of OX40 agonist ivuxolimab in advanced cancers. Findings and caveats of the study: Clonal expansion was seen in CD4+ and CD8+ blood T cells by week 6 at 0.1 to 3.0 mg/kg.

This clone is a singleton in its sample. Its cognate antigen is unknown. The germline V gene encodes CDR1 MGHDK and CDR2 SYGVNS. The V gene lost 5 bases and the J gene lost 0 bases, with 5 bases spanning the gap. CDR3 length: 12 residues. Libraries were prepared by immunoSEQ multiplex PCR; TCRdb keeps only in-frame clonotypes and omits some of them. The sample carries just over 60,000 clones, roughly 90% recorded once. This clonotype was sampled from an adult with an advanced solid tumor such as melanoma, head and neck, liver or kidney cancer. The rearrangement joins TRBV25-1 to TRBJ2-7, with no clear D. The sample was CD4+ or CD8+ T cells sorted from blood, taken in a trial of the OX40 agonist ivuxolimab. The CDR3 nucleotides read TGTGCCAGCAGTCTTCACTCCTACGAGCAGTACTTC. It codes for CASSLHSYEQYF.